This entry concerns a single T cell receptor beta chain. Its cognate antigen is unknown. Germline CDR1 MGHRA, CDR2 YSYEKL. V shed 4 bases, J shed 3 bases, and the junction held 16 bases outside the gene matches. The CDR3 has 18 amino acids. Treatment indicated: approximately 9-day PBMC culture with coronavirus spike peptide pools or control peptides (ViraFEST assay). The study sequenced cultured CD4+ T cell DNA using the Oncomine TCR Beta short-read assay. TCRdb itself ran the PCR reads through MiXCR, one entry per CDR3 protein. The table has about 16,000 distinct CDR3 sequences, around 44% seen once. This sample was included in a study of vaccination and CD4 T cells after COVID-19. In the study overall: Each individual in the study obtained two doses of BNT162b2 or mRNA-1273 vaccine.

The source of this sequence is a human donor who had recovered from COVID-19. Material for sequencing was CD4+ T cells from blood, cultured in vitro. The chain links TRBV4-1 to TRBJ1-1, with 8 bases fitting TRBD1. In nucleotides, the CDR3 is TGCGCCAGCAGCCTTGCCTCGGTCAGGGGGCGGAGGGACACTGAAGCTTTCTTT. Translated: CASSLASVRGRRDTEAFF.